The 21 T cell receptor beta chains given below trace back to one sample, sequenced in a study of T cell changes during pregnancy in multiple sclerosis. Assay used: immunoSEQ multiplex PCR; TCRdb lists only in-frame clones, some missing. Altogether around 50,000 clones are present, 85% to 90% being singletons, with the ten largest covering just over 8%. Sequenced material: CD8+ T cells from peripheral blood mononuclear cells, taken in the second trimester of pregnancy. These TCRs come from a female donor with multiple sclerosis, enrolled in a pregnancy study.

The gene calls are TRBV5-4 and TRBJ1-2; D remains ambiguous. The CDR3 length is 17 residues. Germline loops: CDR1 SGHNT, CDR2 YYREEE (reference sequence). The V end lost 4 bases, the J end lost 8 bases, and 27 bases lay between the germline ends. The CDR3 nucleotides are TGTGCCAGCAGCCCCACCCCTGCCACTGTCAGGCGCCTAGGCTACACCTTC. Translation: CASSPTPATVRRLGYTF.

V gene TRBV29-1 combines with J gene TRBJ2-1, with a possible D match to TRBD2 (5 bases). The ends were cut back, 0 bases at V and 9 bases at J, with 9 bases in the middle. The CDR3 length is 12 residues. Looked up from germline, CDR1 is SQVTM and CDR2 is ANQGSEA. The CDR3 protein is CSVEEGSGEQFF. The CDR3 region has the DNA TGCAGCGTTGAAGAGGGGAGCGGTGAGCAGTTCTTC.

The CDR3 protein is CASSSTQGALNTEAFF. The CDR3 nucleotides read TGTGCCAGCAGCTCAACACAGGGAGCTTTGAACACTGAAGCTTTCTTT. The chain links TRBV7-8 to TRBJ1-1; possibly TRBD1 for D (6 bases). The CDR3 length is 16 residues. V lost 4 bases, J lost 0 bases, and 15 bases lay in between. CDR1 is SGHVS, CDR2 FQNEAQ, per germline.

This clone was seen more than once but under ten times. The chain links TRBV10-2 to TRBJ2-7; TRBD2 matches at 8 bases. Germline CDR1 WSHSY, CDR2 SAAADI. Trimming at V came to 6 bases and at J to 7 bases, leaving 17 bases not matched to a gene. The CDR3 consists of 16 residues. The CDR3 is CASSKSSGGLPWEQYF. In DNA form, the CDR3 reads TGCGCCAGCAGCAAGTCGAGCGGGGGTCTCCCTTGGGAGCAGTACTTC.

This clone has a handful of counts. The rearrangement joins TRBV4-1 to TRBJ2-7; D gene unclear. This CDR3 has 13 amino acids. CDR1 MGHRA and CDR2 YSYEKL come from the germline V gene. V was trimmed by 0 bases and J by 3 bases, leaving 6 bases between them. CDR3 residues: CASSQEGDYEQYF. The CDR3, as DNA: TGCGCCAGCAGCCAAGAAGGAGACTACGAGCAGTACTTC.

This clone has just a few counts. The chain combines TRBV7-9 with TRBJ2-5; possibly TRBD2 for D (5 bases). Trimming stripped 5 bases from V and 5 bases from J, with 12 bases between. The CDR3 spans 13 residues. Looked up from germline, CDR1 is SEHNR and CDR2 is FQNEAQ (reference sequence). As DNA, the CDR3 is TGTGCCAGCAGCCCACTAGAGCGGGAGACCCAGTACTTC. Its translation: CASSPLERETQYF.

In nucleotides, the CDR3 is TGTGCCAGCAGCTCGACTACTAGCGGGAGCTCCTACGAGCAGTACTTC. Protein sequence: CASSSTTSGSSYEQYF. This chain connects TRBV13 to TRBJ2-7; 11 bases map to TRBD2. Per germline, CDR1 PRHDT and CDR2 FYEKMQ (reference sequence). V lost 4 bases and J lost 0; bases outside the gene matches: 5. This CDR3 has 16 amino acids.

There are a few counts of this clone. V gene TRBV29-1 combines with J gene TRBJ1-2; D might be TRBD1 (5 bases). Germline V gene sequence: CDR1 SQVTM, CDR2 ANQGSEA. The V end was cut by 8 bases, the J end by 4 bases, with 23 bases between. CDR3 length: 15 amino acids. CDR3 nucleotide sequence: TGCAGCACTGGGTTCAGGCCAGGGTGGGGCTATGGCTACACCTTC. It codes for CSTGFRPGWGYGYTF. The full variable domain, completed using reference TRBV29-1 and TRBJ1-2, is SAVISQKPSRDICQRGTSLTIQCQVDSQVTMMFWYRQQPGQSLTLIATANQGSEATYESGFVIDKFPISRPNLTFSTLTVSNMSPEDSSIYLCSTGFRPGWGYGYTFGSGTRLTVV.

The V gene is TRBV27, the J gene TRBJ2-7; perhaps TRBD1 as D (5 bases). There are 16 residues in the CDR3. Trimming took 5 bases from V and 2 from J, leaving 19 bases between them. CDR1 is MNHEY, CDR2 SMNVEV, per germline (reference sequence). The CDR3 sequence: CASSPSVGAMPYEQYF. The CDR3 DNA reads TGTGCCAGCAGTCCCTCGGTAGGGGCAATGCCCTACGAGCAGTACTTC.

The chain uses TRBV15 and TRBJ2-3, with 10 positions matching TRBD1. Germline V gives CDR1 LNHNV, CDR2 YYDKDF (reference sequence). CDR3 length equals 17 residues. J lost 3 bases, V lost 2 bases, and 8 bases had no gene match. The CDR3 loop is CATSRPTGGVGTDTQYF. In DNA form, the CDR3 reads TGTGCCACCAGCAGACCGACAGGGGGCGTAGGGACAGATACGCAGTATTTT. Full variable domain (outside the CDR3, taken from reference TRBV15 and TRBJ2-3): DAMVIQNPRYQVTQFGKPVTLSCSQTLNHNVMYWYQQKSSQAPKLLFHYYDKDFNNEADTPDNFQSRRPNTSFCFLDIRSPGLGDTAMYLCATSRPTGGVGTDTQYFGPGTRLTVL.

The chain is built from TRBV15 and TRBJ2-5, with D hard to call. Germline V gene sequence: CDR1 LNHNV, CDR2 YYDKDF (reference sequence). There are 13 residues in the CDR3. V was trimmed by 3 bases and J by 5 bases, leaving 10 bases between them. CDR3 residues: CATSSMAWETQYF. Here the CDR3 DNA reads TGTGCCACCAGCAGCATGGCCTGGGAGACCCAGTACTTC.

The chain employs TRBV11-2 and TRBJ2-4; a possible D gene is TRBD1 (6 bases). CDR1 SGHAT and CDR2 FQNNGV come from the germline V gene. With 0 bases removed from V and 1 base from J, the gap between germline ends came to 16 bases. The CDR3 has 18 amino acids. The CDR3 bases are TGTGCCAGCAGCTTAGATCTAGGGACACCCGTTGCCAAAAACATTCAGTACTTC. Translating gives CASSLDLGTPVAKNIQYF.

This clone was observed a few times. V usage is TRBV5-3 and J usage is TRBJ2-2; no firm D call. TRBV5-3 belongs to the ORF category, with a function that is uncertain. Trimming removed 4 bases from V and 4 bases from J, with 17 bases in between. CDR3 length: 16 amino acids. CDR3 sequence: CARSARRRQITGELFF. CDR3 nucleotide sequence: TGTGCCAGAAGCGCCCGGCGGCGGCAGATCACCGGGGAGCTGTTTTTT.

The gene calls are TRBV25-1 and TRBJ1-1; D gene unclear. The V and J ends lost 6 bases and 5 bases respectively, with 7 bases between them. CDR1 is MGHDK, CDR2 SYGVNS, per germline. The CDR3 runs to 11 residues. CDR3 loop: CASSPSTEAFF. The CDR3 coding sequence is TGTGCCAGCAGCCCGTCTACTGAAGCTTTCTTT.

V and J are TRBV27 and TRBJ1-2; no clear D gene. Deletions cut 3 bases from V and 2 bases from J, with 7 bases between. CDR3 size: 13 residues. Germline values: CDR1 MNHEY, CDR2 SMNVEV (reference sequence). CDR3 amino acids: CASSFRQNYGYTF. In DNA form, the CDR3 reads TGTGCCAGCAGTTTCAGGCAGAACTATGGCTACACCTTC.

The J gene is TRBJ2-7, the V gene TRBV9, with D tentatively TRBD1 (7 bases). The V and J ends lost 0 bases and 0 bases respectively, with 10 bases between them. Germline lookup yields CDR1 SGDLS and CDR2 YYNGEE. This CDR3 has 15 amino acids. The DNA for the CDR3 is TGTGCCAGCAGCGTAGGGGGGGACAGCTCCTACGAGCAGTACTTC. Amino acid sequence: CASSVGGDSSYEQYF.

The chain is built from TRBV5-1 and TRBJ1-4; TRBD1 aligns across 7 bases. The CDR3 extends over 14 amino acids. Per germline, CDR1 SGHRS and CDR2 YFSETQ. V lost 4 bases and J lost 2; bases outside the gene matches: 2. The CDR3 DNA reads as TGCGCCAGCAGCGGGACAGCGACTAATGAAAAACTGTTTTTT. It translates to CASSGTATNEKLFF. Using reference TRBV5-1 and TRBJ1-4 for the parts outside the CDR3, the full variable domain is KAGVTQTPRYLIKTRGQQVTLSCSPISGHRSVSWYQQTPGQGLQFLFEYFSETQRNKGNFPGRFSGRQFSNSRSEMNVSTLELGDSALYLCASSGTATNEKLFFGSGTQLSVL.

The chain joins TRBV9 to TRBJ1-5, with D perhaps TRBD1 (6 bases). CDR1 is SGDLS, CDR2 YYNGEE, per germline. V lost 4 bases and J lost 2, with 10 bases in between. This CDR3 is built from 14 residues. CDR3 protein: CASSSHRGNQPQHF. CDR3 DNA sequence: TGTGCCAGCAGCTCCCACAGGGGCAATCAGCCCCAGCATTTT.

This chain uses TRBV27 with TRBJ2-1; 8 positions match TRBD2. Germline V CDR1 and CDR2: MNHEY, SMNVEV (reference sequence). The V segment lost 4 bases and the J segment 9 bases; nucleotides outside the gene matches: 8. The CDR3 is 14 residues long. Here the CDR3 reads CASSSPGLVSEQFF. CDR3 in DNA: TGTGCCAGCAGTTCCCCGGGACTAGTTTCTGAGCAGTTCTTC.

The V call is TRBV4-1, the J call TRBJ2-2; maybe TRBD2 (6 bases). Trimming took off 2 bases at V and 3 bases at J, with 10 bases between the two ends. CDR3 size: 15 residues. CDR1 MGHRA and CDR2 YSYEKL come from the germline V gene. CDR3 nucleotide sequence: TGCGCCAGCAGCCAACGAGCGGGTGACACCGGGGAGCTGTTTTTT. It encodes CASSQRAGDTGELFF.

This clone was counted between two and nine times. The gene calls are TRBV27 and TRBJ1-5; D call uncertain. The CDR3 contains 14 residues. Germline V gene lookup returns CDR1 MNHEY and CDR2 SMNVEV (reference sequence). V lost 2 bases and J lost 6, with 11 bases in between. CDR3 sequence: CASSLGPTRQPQHF. The CDR3 DNA follows: TGTGCCAGCAGTTTAGGTCCGACACGTCAGCCCCAGCATTTT.